The clone carrying this T cell receptor beta chain was detected many times. As yet, its antigen is unknown. CDR1 is KGHDR, CDR2 SFDVKD, per germline. With 9 bases removed from V and 5 bases from J, the gap between germline ends came to 14 bases. This CDR3 contains 13 residues. The data stem from a study of spatial heterogeneity in lung cancer. At the level of the study: In raw reads, more than 9.5 appearances on average were recorded for each unique TCR and UMI combination.

Study-level results: Expanded tumor TCRs that were ubiquitous appeared in blood more at resection than follow-up.

Time point indicated: sample taken at primary tumor resection. The input material, whole RNA from tumor, nontumor lung or frozen PBMC, was sequenced unsorted. TCRdb re-derived calls from the 5' RACE reads in MiXCR, one entry per CDR3 protein. The sample shows 48,000 or so distinct CDR3 sequences, roughly 5% of them seen only once. This specimen was PBMCs, taken at surgery. The TCR originated in a male donor with early-stage non-small cell lung cancer. The rearrangement uses TRBV24-1 and TRBJ2-3; either TRBD1 or TRBD2 may fit D (6 bases each). CDR3: CATGGPAGDTQYF. The CDR3 region has the DNA TGTGCCACCGGGGGGCCCGCCGGAGATACGCAGTATTTT.